Below, one T cell receptor beta chain is given with its context. Its matching antigen is unknown. Lactation, pregnancy, other autoimmune disease or uncontrolled infection excluded patients. The data are from a study of T cells in Graves' hyperthyroidism and ophthalmopathy. Study-wide context: Pretreatment peripheral blood was obtained at initial diagnosis.

There were TCR beta CDR3 regions amplified from RNA transcripts. The HTBI primer set drove a first-round RT-PCR of the TCR CDR3. MiXCR, applied by TCRdb to the multiplex PCR reads, yields one record per CDR3 protein. This table has about 270,000 distinct CDR3 sequences, 12% to 15% appearing once. General study results and limits: Ophthalmopathy was told apart from stable hyperthyroidism by a 13 V-J model.

The CDR3 covers 14 residues. CDR1 KGHSH and CDR2 LQKENI come from the germline V gene. V lost 7 bases, J lost 2 bases, and 14 bases lay in between. The sequence was obtained from a woman aged 45 to 65 with Graves' hyperthyroidism that later progressed to Graves' ophthalmopathy. V and J are TRBV18 and TRBJ2-5; D gene uncertain. Sequencing used blood. The CDR3 DNA sequence: TGTGCCAGCTTAACCGTGCAGTTACAAGAGACCCAGTACTTC. It specifies CASLTVQLQETQYF. Combining the CDR3 with reference TRBV18 and TRBJ2-5 gives the whole variable domain NAGVMQNPRHLVRRRGQEARLRCSPMKGHSHVYWYRQLPEEGLKFMVYLQKENIIDESGMPKERFSAEFPKEGPSILRIQQVVRGDSAAYFCASLTVQLQETQYFGPGTRLLVL.